This T cell receptor beta chain originates from a study of T cell responses to AZD1222 COVID-19 vaccine. Data came from immunoSEQ multiplex PCR; TCRdb stores just in-frame clones and leaves some out. Of over 110,000 clones in the sample, 92% were seen once. With respect to this clone: No antigen is known for it.

From germline, CDR1 is KGHDR and CDR2 SFDVKD. The trim removed 5 bases at V and 0 bases at J, leaving 9 bases unmatched. This CDR3 has 17 amino acids. Study outcomes and limitations: A reported finding is that nearly half of spike-specific TCRs target unmutated variant regions. Repertoires were sampled only after the peak T cell response. The donor cohort was predominantly white British with a female majority, and clonal diversity may have been underestimated.

This receptor was obtained from an adult in good health. This chain links TRBV24-1 with TRBJ2-3; 8 positions agree with TRBD2. Source: peripheral blood, taken on day 0 of AZD1222 vaccination. DNA for the CDR3: TGTGCCACCAGTGCCAGGGCCGGGGGGGCTAGCACAGATACGCAGTATTTT. It codes for CATSARAGGASTDTQYF.